Following are 11 T cell receptor beta chains from one sample sequenced in a study of shared clonotypes between healthy human individuals (dated by TCRdb to the early 2020s). The library was produced with the immunoSEQ multiplex PCR assay. The table comes from immuneACCESS by way of TCRdb, which keeps in-frame sequences with V and J called. Part of the clones is missing from these tables; in studies checked, under half for an unresolved V gene and the rest for unknown reasons. This sample comprises approximately 1.5 million clones, around 98.5% of them detected only once. Roughly 0.35% of the sample is in the top ten clones. Sequenced input: naive CD4+ T cells sorted from blood. In light of the paper, this sample's cell subset or site label describes: CD45RA+ positively selected. The receptor source for this set is a man aged 25-45 years in good health.

This clone appeared once. This sequence joins TRBV5-1 and TRBJ1-2; the D is unclear. V dropped 0 bases and J dropped 4 bases, with 7 bases sitting between them. Germline V gene data show CDR1 as SGHRS and CDR2 as YFSETQ. This CDR3 is 13 amino acids long. The chain's CDR3 is CASSLAISYGYTF. The CDR3 DNA is TGCGCCAGCAGCTTGGCGATAAGCTATGGCTACACCTTC.

The chain recombines TRBV19 with TRBJ2-7; 7 nucleotides line up with TRBD1. V trimming: 4 bases; J trimming: 0 bases; junction bases outside the gene matches: 3. The germline CDR1 and CDR2 sequences are LNHDA and SQIVND (reference sequence). There are 14 residues in the CDR3. The CDR3 nucleotides read TGTGCCAGTAGTAAGAGACAGGGCTCCTACGAGCAGTACTTC. Residues: CASSKRQGSYEQYF. The full variable domain, completed using reference TRBV19 and TRBJ2-7, is DGGITQSPKYLFRKEGQNVTLSCEQNLNHDAMYWYRQDPGQGLRLIYYSQIVNDFQKGDIAEGYSVSREKKESFPLTVTSAQKNPTAFYLCASSKRQGSYEQYFGPGTRLTVT.

The J gene is TRBJ2-7, the V gene TRBV18; 7 nucleotides match TRBD1. CDR3 length: 17 residues. Germline CDR1 is KGHSH and CDR2 is LQKENI. V lost 3 bases to trimming and J lost 2 bases; unmatched junction nucleotides: 13. The CDR3 spells CASSPLNRGGSTYEQYF. CDR3 in DNA: TGTGCCAGCTCACCTCTGAACAGGGGCGGGTCGACCTACGAGCAGTACTTC.

The rearrangement joins TRBV11-3 to TRBJ2-3; 9 bases agree with TRBD2. CDR1 is SGHNT, CDR2 YENEEA, per germline. The trim removed 5 bases at V and 3 bases at J, leaving 9 bases unmatched. The CDR3 consists of 16 residues. The CDR3 sequence is CASSVGTSRGTDTQYF. The DNA of the CDR3 is TGTGCCAGCAGCGTTGGGACTAGCCGGGGGACAGATACGCAGTATTTT.

The genes are TRBV10-3 and TRBJ2-3; TRBD2 matches 11 bases. The V gene's germline CDR1 is ENHRY and CDR2 SYGVKD. This CDR3 is 15 amino acids long. J was trimmed by 3 bases and V by 8 bases; bases with no gene match: 7. The CDR3 bases are TGTGCCATCGGGGAAAGGACTAGCGGGACAGATACGCAGTATTTT. Amino acid sequence: CAIGERTSGTDTQYF.

The chain carries TRBV4-3 and TRBJ1-2; no reliable D call. The V end lost 0 bases, the J end lost 4 bases, and 21 bases lay between the germline ends. This CDR3 comprises 18 residues. CDR1 is LGHNA, CDR2 YSLEER, per germline. CDR3 amino acids: CASSQEVGRSAESYGYTF. The CDR3 DNA reads as TGCGCCAGCAGCCAAGAGGTTGGCCGGTCCGCCGAAAGCTATGGCTACACCTTC.

The chain employs TRBV5-5 and TRBJ2-5; possibly TRBD2 for D (6 bases). The CDR3 runs to 15 residues. Trimming took 4 bases from V and 2 from J, leaving 15 bases between them. The germline gives CDR1 SGHKS, CDR2 YYEKEE (reference sequence). The CDR3 nucleotides are TGTGCCAGCAGCCAGGGACTCAAAAAACAAGAGACCCAGTACTTC. Protein: CASSQGLKKQETQYF.

The genes are TRBV28 and TRBJ1-1; D uncertain. This CDR3 has 12 amino acids. V lost 1 base to trimming and J lost 7 bases, with 7 bases between them. Germline assignment: CDR1 MDHEN and CDR2 SYDVKM. CDR3 loop: CASSLLAGEAFF. For the CDR3, the DNA is TGTGCCAGCAGTTTATTGGCGGGTGAAGCTTTCTTT.

The chain is built from TRBV5-5 and TRBJ2-1, with D possibly being TRBD2 (6 bases). Germline V gene data show CDR1 as SGHKS and CDR2 as YYEKEE (reference sequence). V shed 6 bases and J shed 0 bases, with 13 bases lying between them. The CDR3 sequence is 15 residues long. DNA of the CDR3: TGTGCCAGCACCCTCCGGGAGAGCTCCTACAATGAGCAGTTCTTC. It translates to CASTLRESSYNEQFF.

A single count supports this clone. The J gene is TRBJ1-1, the V gene TRBV5-1; the D is unclear. The CDR3 is 16 amino acids. Trimming removed 0 bases at V and 2 bases at J, with 14 bases between. CDR1 and CDR2 from the germline V gene are SGHRS and YFSETQ. In DNA, the CDR3 is TGCGCCAGCAGCTTGGCCCTCGAGGCCTCAAACACTGAAGCTTTCTTT. This translates into CASSLALEASNTEAFF.

The chain uses TRBV7-8 and TRBJ2-1, with 15 bases lining up with TRBD2. The CDR3 is 17 residues long. Germline V lookup: CDR1 SGHVS, CDR2 FQNEAQ. The trim removed 5 bases at V and 6 bases at J, leaving 8 bases unmatched. The CDR3, as DNA: TGTGCCAGCAGCCTAAGGACTAGCGGGAGGGTAGCCAATGAGCAGTTCTTC. Protein: CASSLRTSGRVANEQFF.